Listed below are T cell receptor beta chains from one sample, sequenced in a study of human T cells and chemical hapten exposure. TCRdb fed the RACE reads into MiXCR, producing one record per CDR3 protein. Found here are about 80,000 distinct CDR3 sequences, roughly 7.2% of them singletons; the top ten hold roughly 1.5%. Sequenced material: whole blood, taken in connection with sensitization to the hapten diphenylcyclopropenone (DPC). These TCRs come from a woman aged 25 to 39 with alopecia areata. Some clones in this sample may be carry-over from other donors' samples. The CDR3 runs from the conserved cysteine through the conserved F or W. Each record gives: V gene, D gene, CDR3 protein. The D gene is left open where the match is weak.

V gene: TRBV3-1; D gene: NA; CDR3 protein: CASSQATGSGQFF
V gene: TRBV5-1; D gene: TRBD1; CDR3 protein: CASSTTGGAYEQYF
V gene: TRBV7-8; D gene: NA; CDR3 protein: CASSLAGRSSQETQYF
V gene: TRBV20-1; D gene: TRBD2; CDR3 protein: CSARDPGLAGGPF
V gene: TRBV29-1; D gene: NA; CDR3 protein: CSGGEEGQPQHF
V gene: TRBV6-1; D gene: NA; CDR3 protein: CASSEPLPVIF
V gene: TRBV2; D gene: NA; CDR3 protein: CASRRPLQTQYF
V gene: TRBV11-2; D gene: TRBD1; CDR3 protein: CASGDSMNTEAFF
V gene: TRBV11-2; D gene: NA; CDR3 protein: CASSQIKTGFAEAFF
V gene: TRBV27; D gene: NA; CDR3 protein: CASSHPGNTGELFF
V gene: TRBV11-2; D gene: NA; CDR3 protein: CASSLVSGEADTQYF
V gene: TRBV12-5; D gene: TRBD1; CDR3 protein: CASLDRDMNTEAFF
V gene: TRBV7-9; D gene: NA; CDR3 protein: CASSGRPGTEAFF
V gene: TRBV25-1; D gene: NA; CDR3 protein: CASSELRGVAGELFF
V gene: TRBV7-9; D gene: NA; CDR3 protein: CASSLDRATFLTGELFF
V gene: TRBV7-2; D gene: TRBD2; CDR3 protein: CASSFAFSGGRNYEQYF
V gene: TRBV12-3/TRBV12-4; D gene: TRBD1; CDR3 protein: CANSPRTGWSTEAFF
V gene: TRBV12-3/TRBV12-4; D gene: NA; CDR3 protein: CASSLVDNYGYTF
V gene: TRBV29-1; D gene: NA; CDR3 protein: CSVEAGGGQTQYF
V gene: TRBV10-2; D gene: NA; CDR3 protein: CASSSPLSTLSYNEQFF
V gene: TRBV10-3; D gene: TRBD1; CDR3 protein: CATGQQHSGANVLTF
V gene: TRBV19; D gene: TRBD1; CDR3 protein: CASTPGTGGYEQYF